Listed here is a single T cell receptor (beta chain). Its target is not known. Using immunoSEQ multiplex PCR, the repertoire was profiled, and TCRdb retains in-frame clones only, with some absent. The table records about 160,000 clones, approximately 77% of them present only once. The entry originates in a study of cytotoxic CD8 clonotypes in ibrutinib-treated CLL. Study at large: The average sample held roughly 250,000 productive templates and 87,000 or so productive rearrangements.

There are 15 residues in the CDR3. Trimming removed 0 bases at V and 2 bases at J, with 10 bases between. Germline CDR1 KGHSY, CDR2 FQNENV. Whole-study findings and limits: A rise in clonality was seen at ibrutinib response, and a fall back toward baseline was seen at progression.

This chain links TRBV16 with TRBJ1-1, with TRBD1 as a possible D gene (5 bases). The input for sequencing was PBMCs, taken after 12 months of ibrutinib treatment. The sequence was obtained from a human donor with chronic lymphocytic leukemia. The CDR3 spells CASSQSAGINTEAFF. The CDR3, as DNA: TGTGCCAGCAGCCAATCTGCAGGGATCAACACTGAAGCTTTCTTT.